A selection of T cell receptor beta chains follows, all from one sample in a study of OX40 agonist ivuxolimab in advanced cancers. Sequenced by immunoSEQ multiplex PCR; TCRdb stores in-frame clones only, minus some. The sample lists tens of thousands of clones, over 90% seen once, with about 11% in the top ten. The sequenced sample was CD4+ or CD8+ T cells sorted from blood, obtained in a trial of the OX40 agonist ivuxolimab. These receptors all stem from an adult with an advanced solid tumor such as melanoma, head and neck, liver or kidney cancer. Both conserved end residues are part of each CDR3. Fields, in order: D gene, J gene, clone size, CDR3 length, V gene, CDR3 protein, CDR3 DNA. A D gene is named only where the DNA matches it firmly. Not every row has a clone size; where given, it reads once, few, many or a size class.

D gene: TRBD1
J gene: TRBJ2-7
clone size: .
CDR3 length: 14
V gene: TRBV28
CDR3 protein: CASSLRDRAYEQYF
CDR3 DNA: TGTGCCAGCAGTTTACGGGACAGGGCCTACGAGCAGTACTTC

D gene: .
J gene: TRBJ1-2
clone size: .
CDR3 length: 17
V gene: TRBV6-1
CDR3 protein: CASSEKVDSPVGYGYTF
CDR3 DNA: TGTGCCAGCAGTGAAAAGGTTGACAGTCCCGTGGGCTATGGCTACACCTTC

D gene: .
J gene: TRBJ1-5
clone size: .
CDR3 length: 15
V gene: TRBV9
CDR3 protein: CASSPSGDTSRPQHF
CDR3 DNA: TGTGCCAGCAGCCCAAGCGGGGACACATCTCGCCCCCAGCATTTT

D gene: .
J gene: TRBJ1-1
clone size: .
CDR3 length: 16
V gene: TRBV6-5
CDR3 protein: CASSYSGRNRNTEAFF
CDR3 DNA: TGTGCCAGCAGTTACTCAGGCCGAAACAGGAACACTGAAGCTTTCTTT

D gene: .
J gene: TRBJ2-4
clone size: once
CDR3 length: 15
V gene: TRBV11-2
CDR3 protein: CASKGAWLAKNIQYF
CDR3 DNA: TGTGCCAGCAAAGGGGCTTGGCTAGCCAAAAACATTCAGTACTTC

D gene: TRBD2
J gene: TRBJ2-3
clone size: .
CDR3 length: 15
V gene: TRBV19
CDR3 protein: CASSELAGRADTQYF
CDR3 DNA: TGTGCCAGTAGTGAGCTAGCGGGGAGGGCAGATACGCAGTATTTT

D gene: TRBD1
J gene: TRBJ2-1
clone size: .
CDR3 length: 15
V gene: TRBV30
CDR3 protein: CAWSPGTGIYNEQFF
CDR3 DNA: TGTGCCTGGAGTCCCGGGACAGGCATATACAATGAGCAGTTCTTC

D gene: .
J gene: TRBJ2-7
clone size: .
CDR3 length: 15
V gene: TRBV5-5
CDR3 protein: CASSFGQSVSYEQYF
CDR3 DNA: TGTGCCAGCAGCTTCGGACAGAGCGTATCCTACGAGCAGTACTTC

D gene: TRBD1
J gene: TRBJ2-2
clone size: .
CDR3 length: 14
V gene: TRBV7-3
CDR3 protein: CASRGQYNTGELFF
CDR3 DNA: TGTGCCAGCAGGGGACAGTATAACACCGGGGAGCTGTTTTTT

D gene: TRBD2
J gene: TRBJ2-1
clone size: .
CDR3 length: 18
V gene: TRBV13
CDR3 protein: CASSSTLAGRTPYNEQFF
CDR3 DNA: TGTGCCAGCAGCTCCACACTAGCGGGACGGACCCCCTACAATGAGCAGTTCTTC

D gene: TRBD1
J gene: TRBJ1-6
clone size: once
CDR3 length: 14
V gene: TRBV27
CDR3 protein: CASRPGQGISPLHF
CDR3 DNA: TGTGCCAGCAGGCCGGGACAGGGGATCTCACCCCTCCACTTT

D gene: TRBD2
J gene: TRBJ2-7
clone size: .
CDR3 length: 15
V gene: TRBV9
CDR3 protein: CASSQGGGSSYEQYF
CDR3 DNA: TGTGCCAGCAGCCAGGGCGGGGGGAGCTCCTACGAGCAGTACTTC

D gene: .
J gene: TRBJ2-2
clone size: .
CDR3 length: 17
V gene: TRBV27
CDR3 protein: CASTEHGRNLNTGELFF
CDR3 DNA: TGTGCCAGCACCGAGCATGGGCGGAACCTAAACACCGGGGAGCTGTTTTTT

D gene: TRBD1
J gene: TRBJ2-3
clone size: .
CDR3 length: 15
V gene: TRBV4-1
CDR3 protein: CASSLLTGVKDTQYF
CDR3 DNA: TGCGCCAGCAGCCTCCTGACAGGGGTAAAAGATACGCAGTATTTT

D gene: .
J gene: TRBJ2-7
clone size: .
CDR3 length: 14
V gene: TRBV6-5
CDR3 protein: CATSIRGLGNEQYF
CDR3 DNA: TGTGCCACCTCAATTCGGGGGCTCGGAAACGAGCAGTACTTC